This is a list of T cell receptor beta chains from one sample in a study of glioma-infiltrating T cells. TCRdb re-called the multiplex PCR reads with MiXCR, one entry per CDR3 protein. This sample has over 100,000 distinct CDR3 sequences; less than 30% occur once, and the top ten carry around 30%. The sequenced material came from glioma tissue, nonneoplastic brain tissue, or PBMCs (not recorded which). Receptors were obtained from a human donor with low-grade glioma or glioblastoma, undergoing nonglioma brain surgery, or in good health (not recorded which). The CDR3 runs from the conserved cysteine through the conserved F or W. Each record gives: V gene, clone size, J gene, D gene, CDR3 protein, CDR3 DNA. The D gene is left open where the match is weak. Clone size is stated in some rows and not others, as once, few, many or a class when expanded.

TRBV7-2	many	TRBJ2-5	TRBD1	CASSFTGGLETQYF	TGTGCCAGCAGCTTCACAGGGGGTTTAGAGACCCAGTACTTC
TRBV7-2	many	TRBJ2-1	NA	CASSLASSSYNEQFF	TGTGCCAGCAGCTTAGCTAGTAGCTCCTACAATGAGCAGTTCTTC
TRBV7-2	NA	TRBJ2-2	NA	CASSRWGIGELFF	TGTGCCAGCAGCCGGTGGGGAATTGGGGAGCTGTTTTTT
TRBV28	many	TRBJ1-4	NA	CAGKTRGKLFF	TGTGCCGGAAAAACAAGGGGAAAACTGTTTTTT
TRBV7-2	many	TRBJ2-1	NA	CASSPGNGGNEQFF	TGTGCCAGCAGCCCGGGGAATGGGGGCAATGAGCAGTTCTTC
TRBV20-1	many	TRBJ1-5	NA	CSARALTGAYQPQHF	TGCAGTGCTAGGGCGCTGACGGGTGCCTATCAGCCCCAGCATTTT
TRBV3-1	many	TRBJ2-1	TRBD2	CASSPSSGVYNEQFF	TGTGCCAGCAGCCCCTCTAGCGGGGTTTACAATGAGCAGTTCTTC
TRBV7-2	NA	TRBJ2-3	TRBD2	CASRWTSGGDTDTQYF	TGTGCCAGCAGATGGACTAGCGGGGGCGACACAGATACGCAGTATTTT
TRBV30	few	TRBJ1-1	NA	CACSEQTNTEAFF	TGTGCCTGCTCGGAGCAGACGAACACTGAAGCTTTCTTT
TRBV4-2	NA	TRBJ2-5	NA	CASSQILGQYTETQYF	TGTGCCAGCAGCCAAATTTTAGGACAGTATACGGAGACCCAGTACTTC
TRBV28	many	TRBJ2-3	TRBD1	CASSLGTASTDTQYF	TGTGCCAGCAGTCTCGGGACAGCTAGCACAGATACGCAGTATTTT
TRBV4-1	few	TRBJ2-1	TRBD2	CASSQDTSGGPSYNEQFF	TGCGCCAGCAGCCAAGATACTAGCGGGGGACCTTCCTACAATGAGCAGTTCTTC
TRBV29-1	many	TRBJ2-1	TRBD2	CSVAGLAGADEQFF	TGCAGCGTTGCGGGACTAGCGGGAGCGGATGAGCAGTTCTTC
TRBV5-1	many	TRBJ2-7	TRBD1	CASSYGQGNPEQYF	TGCGCCAGCAGCTATGGACAGGGGAATCCCGAGCAGTACTTC
TRBV6-1	many	TRBJ1-1	NA	CASASQKAFF	TGTGCCAGCGCGTCGCAGAAAGCTTTCTTT
TRBV27	many	TRBJ2-3	NA	CATSYRASTDTQYF	TGTGCCACCTCATACAGGGCTAGCACAGATACGCAGTATTTT
TRBV30	many	TRBJ1-5	NA	CAWNPSLELRPQHF	TGTGCCTGGAACCCGTCCTTAGAGCTCCGGCCCCAGCATTTT
TRBV20-1	many	TRBJ1-5	TRBD1	CSALDRGDQPQHF	TGCAGTGCCTTAGACAGGGGAGATCAGCCCCAGCATTTT
TRBV11-2	NA	TRBJ2-5	TRBD2	CASSLMTGGETQYF	TGTGCCAGCAGCTTAATGACGGGGGGAGAGACCCAGTACTTC
TRBV6-1	many	TRBJ2-1	TRBD1	CASKRGDRDYNEQFF	TGTGCCAGCAAGAGGGGGGACAGGGACTACAATGAGCAGTTCTTC
TRBV7-3	once	TRBJ2-7	NA	CALGKSTYSYEQYF	TGTGCCTTAGGCAAGAGTACCTACTCCTACGAGCAGTACTTC
TRBV2	NA	TRBJ1-5	NA	CASNQQGNGNQPQHF	TGTGCCAGCAACCAACAGGGAAATGGCAATCAGCCCCAGCATTTT